Listed below are T cell receptor beta chains from one sample, sequenced in a study of blood T cell repertoires in COVID-19. Repertoires were generated with immunoSEQ multiplex PCR, while TCRdb's copy carries only in-frame clones and drops some. In the table there are about 73,000 clones, roughly 84% of which are singletons. What was sequenced was peripheral blood. These receptors all come from a man older than 75 with active or convalescent COVID-19. CDR3s include the opening cysteine and the closing phenylalanine or tryptophan.

V,CDR3
TRBV5-8,CASSPRAGGNSPLHF
TRBV4-2,CASSQDRRSGQPQHF
TRBV28,CASTPTGFGGYTF
TRBV24-1,CATSPSGRVSEQFF
TRBV27,CASSLRQGTYEQYF
TRBV9,CASSVDGQGASTGELFF
TRBV6-5,CASRAAGGDTEAFF
TRBV28,CASSLQQPYEQYF
TRBV19,CASSGGSGHYNEQFF
TRBV5-6,CASSSWGSRGTQYF
TRBV2,CASSEVGGSPLHF
TRBV25-1,CASSPGLAGGIGSYEQYF
TRBV2,CASSEVGMYEQYF
TRBV5-4,CASSRTLSGRVSDTQYF
TRBV6-5,CASSYEQGRHGYTF
TRBV19,CASSIAGGVTDTQYF
TRBV24-1,CATSDFPTLSIKPQHF
TRBV2,CASSDWSGDQPQHF
TRBV6-2/TRBV6-3,CASSYYDSGGYTF
TRBV28,CASSPPGQVNYGYTF
TRBV19,CASSPTGVQETQYF
TRBV27,CASSTSSQAVGGYTF
TRBV19,CASSIAQGASYEQYF
TRBV5-1,CASSPGQPNSPLHF
TRBV25-1,CASSSGNNSPLHF
TRBV28,CASSSGLASHEQFF
TRBV28,CASSLSHGNHQPQHF
TRBV29-1,CSVEQVSDYGYTF
TRBV4-1,CASSQPDRDPNYGYTF
TRBV5-1,CASSLTGVGGKLFF
TRBV5-1,CASSATTGGLSGANVLTF
TRBV6-5,CASRAAGAKNIQYF
TRBV7-6,CASSSGLARTDTQYF
TRBV5-1,CASSLEGSQTQYF
TRBV6-6,CASSHRDSNEKLFF
TRBV15,CATSTGLVTDTQYF
TRBV5-1,CASSQGQGRGETQYF
TRBV4-1,CASSQAGTGFGANVLTF
TRBV12-5,CASRRDYSYNEQFF
TRBV23-1,CASSQGGFNEKLFF
TRBV28,CASSLSGEPNTGELFF
TRBV27,CASSSPLGGKREQYF
TRBV7-2,CASSLDGSTDTQYF
TRBV7-9,CASSLRTGDEKLFF
TRBV19,CASSTQVNTEAFF
TRBV6-5,CASRKFATNEKLFF
TRBV5-5,CASAAGGSETQYF
TRBV5-1,CASSLMGGTSTDTQYF